This T cell receptor (beta chain) was captured by sequencing in a study of intratumoral heterogeneity in liver cancer. Describing the broader study: Across the full approximately 13-patient cohort, most patients were male and the median age was almost 65 years. A total of some 74 multiregional samples from about 14 HCC patients, consisting of approximately 49 tumoral and roughly 20 adjacent nontumoral regions, were included in the overall cohort. To investigate intratumor heterogeneity, the study integrated RNA-seq, DNA sequencing, TCR-seq and SNP array data drawn from multiple regions of hepatocellular carcinoma specimens. The paper as a whole reports these results and caveats: TCR sequencing reportedly confirmed RNA-seq-based estimates of regional differences in tumor-infiltrating lymphocyte burden. Overall T cell clonality did not differ significantly between tumor regions within either sequenced patient. The authors acknowledged a relatively low patient number and under-sampled tumor-infiltrating lymphocyte representation as limitations. Tumor region a in each sequenced patient had significantly more unique T-cell clonal expansions than region b.

The H label marked samples taken from distinct, geographically separated regions of the hepatocellular carcinoma nodule. Early-stage hepatocellular carcinoma was present in all patients, and no therapy was administered to any patient before surgical resection. The sampled areas showed no macroscopic signs of necrosis or hemorrhage. TCR sequencing (ImmunoSeq) was performed on multiple regions from two patients. Each frozen resection tissue sample was taken at least 1 cm away from every other sample. Genomic DNA was extracted from bulk tissue using the DNeasy blood and tissue kit. The CDR3 contains 15 residues, cysteine and phenylalanine counted. The sequence is cut down to CDR3 DNA, 45 bases in frame from base 1. The junction carries 7 bases between V and J, which are trimmed by 0 bases and 0 bases respectively. The germline V gene (reference sequence) sets CDR1 to SGHKS and CDR2 to YYEKEE. Details on this clone: Its antigen is still unknown. No much larger clone exists at a distance of one base, and base qualities are not known.

Using the immunoSEQ assay, the TCR beta chain CDR3 regions were sequenced from genomic DNA. Primers annealing to V and J segments amplified rearranged VDJ segments. Regarding the original processing steps: The ImmunoSeq Analyzer software was used to compute clonality and richness metrics. Differentially abundant clones between regions were identified using Fisher's exact test plus a beta-binomial method for added stringency. What TCRdb holds here is the immuneACCESS table cut down to in-frame rearrangements. Part of the clones is not present; checked against another copy, under half of the missing clones reflect an unresolved V gene, and the others are unexplained. The V and J calls and clone size are taken from that table; D and trimming were inferred from the DNA. This sample gives approximately 3,600 clones in total; roughly 44% of them show up just once. The ten most abundant clones make up about 25% of the sample.

The receptor chain draws on TRBV5-5 and TRBJ1-5, with the identity of the D gene unclear. The input for sequencing was tumor tissue, taken before any cancer treatment. The origin of this receptor is a man in his 70s with hepatocellular carcinoma. The CDR3 reads as follows: CASSLGSSSNQPQHF. The base sequence is TGTGCCAGCAGCTTGGGGTCTTCTAGCAATCAGCCCCAGCATTTT. The reference TRBV5-5 and TRBJ1-5 proteins fill in what lies around the CDR3, so the full variable domain reads DAGVTQSPTHLIKTRGQQVTLRCSPISGHKSVSWYQQVLGQGPQFIFQYYEKEERGRGNFPDRFSARQFPNYSSELNVNALLLGDSALYLCASSLGSSSNQPQHFGDGTRLSIL.